These 24 T cell receptor beta chains came from one sample sequenced in a study of blood T cell repertoires in COVID-19. Repertoires were generated with immunoSEQ multiplex PCR, while TCRdb's copy carries only in-frame clones and drops some. Seen here are around 140,000 clones, 65% to 80% observed once, and the top ten hold roughly 2%. The sequenced sample was peripheral blood. These receptors all stem from a woman aged 55-69 years with acute or convalescent COVID-19.

The J gene is TRBJ1-5, the V gene TRBV2, with D possibly TRBD1 on 6 matching bases. Trimming pared 6 bases from V and 4 bases from J, leaving 10 bases between. The CDR3 covers 13 residues. The germline V gene has CDR1 SNHLY and CDR2 FYNNEI. The CDR3 DNA reads TGTGCCAGCAGCGCCGACAGGAATCAGCCCCAGCATTTT. This encodes CASSADRNQPQHF.

The chain is built from TRBV5-4 and TRBJ1-2; TRBD1 agrees at 11 bases. There are 15 residues in the CDR3. Losses at the gene ends were 2 bases for V and 2 bases for J; bases not matched to a gene: 2. CDR1 and CDR2 from the germline V gene are SGHNT and YYREEE (reference sequence). The CDR3 loop reads CASSLGQGANYGYTF. Here the CDR3 DNA reads TGTGCCAGCAGCTTAGGACAGGGGGCCAACTATGGCTACACCTTC.

This clone was seen only a few times. The rearrangement joins TRBV11-2 to TRBJ2-3, with 10 bases lining up with TRBD2. The CDR3 spans 16 residues. J lost 3 bases, V lost 3 bases, and 6 bases had no gene match. Germline V gene sequence: CDR1 SGHAT, CDR2 FQNNGV. CDR3 region: CASSLGLAGETDTQYF. As DNA, the CDR3 is TGTGCCAGCAGCTTGGGGCTAGCGGGAGAAACAGATACGCAGTATTTT.

J is TRBJ2-1 and V is TRBV19, with TRBD2 identical over 14 bases. With 3 bases clipped from V and 7 bases from J, the junction kept 14 bases outside the gene matches. The germline CDR1 and CDR2 sequences are LNHDA and SQIVND (reference sequence). This CDR3 spans 19 amino acids. The CDR3 nucleotides are TGTGCCAGTAGTATCTTGTATCTGGGACTAGCGGGAGTTGAAAATGAGCAGTTCTTC. Translating it yields CASSILYLGLAGVENEQFF.

A note on this clone: Germline and junction disagree at one end, which may indicate a read error. The genes are TRBV12-3 or TRBV12-4 and TRBJ1-2; the D gene is possibly TRBD1 (5 bases). This CDR3 contains 13 residues. The CDR3 region is CASSLAGTPDRGF. Here the CDR3 DNA reads TGTGCCAGCAGTTTGGCGGGGACGCCTGACCGGGGATTC.

The J gene is TRBJ2-3, the V gene TRBV12-3 or TRBV12-4; 7 bases match TRBD2. The CDR3 runs 13 residues. The ends lost 5 bases at V and 2 bases at J; junction bases unmatched: 1. The CDR3 DNA follows: TGTGCCAGCAGTAGGGACTACACAGATACGCAGTATTTT. Translation gives CASSRDYTDTQYF.

This chain links TRBV15 with TRBJ2-7, with D possibly TRBD2 on 5 matching bases. V was clipped by 0 bases and J by 4 bases, with 16 bases between them. In germline, CDR1 is LNHNV, CDR2 YYDKDF (reference sequence). This CDR3 is 16 amino acids long. The CDR3 protein is CATSRDEMGSQYEQYF. In nucleotides, the CDR3 is TGTGCCACCAGCAGAGATGAAATGGGGAGTCAGTACGAGCAGTACTTC.

This chain connects TRBV6-5 to TRBJ1-4, with TRBD1 matching over 7 bases. There are 16 residues in the CDR3. From germline, CDR1 is MNHEY and CDR2 SVGAGI. J gave up 4 bases and V 0 bases, and 5 bases lay outside the gene matches. CDR3 nucleotide sequence: TGTGCCAGCAGTTACTCGATGACAGGGTATAATGAAAAACTGTTTTTT. Translating it yields CASSYSMTGYNEKLFF.

The V gene is TRBV19, the J gene TRBJ2-1; 12 nucleotides line up with TRBD2. The CDR3 contains 15 residues. The germline CDR1 and CDR2 sequences are LNHDA and SQIVND (reference sequence). Unmatched junction bases numbered 9, after V lost 5 bases and J lost 10 bases. CDR3 DNA: TGTGCCAGTAGTGCCCGACTAGCGGGAGAGGAAGAGCAGTTCTTC. This gives the protein CASSARLAGEEEQFF. The full variable domain, completed using reference TRBV19 and TRBJ2-1, is DGGITQSPKYLFRKEGQNVTLSCEQNLNHDAMYWYRQDPGQGLRLIYYSQIVNDFQKGDIAEGYSVSREKKESFPLTVTSAQKNPTAFYLCASSARLAGEEEQFFGPGTRLTVL.

V is TRBV28 and J is TRBJ2-7; D is possibly TRBD2 (6 bases). Germline V gene sequence: CDR1 MDHEN, CDR2 SYDVKM. Trimming shortened V by 7 bases and J by 2 bases, and 24 bases separated the two germline ends. This CDR3 spans 17 amino acids. The CDR3 region has the DNA TGTGCCAGCACCCTTATGGGATATGCCGGGGGTACCTACGAGCAGTACTTC. It is translated as CASTLMGYAGGTYEQYF.

V is TRBV7-3 and J is TRBJ1-2; D is unclear. The CDR3 runs to 15 residues. V shed 2 bases and J shed 0 bases, with 10 bases lying between them. Germline V gene data show CDR1 as SGHTA and CDR2 as FQGTGA. In DNA, the CDR3 is TGTGCCAGCAGCTTATCCCCCCCAACTAACTATGGCTACACCTTC. Protein product: CASSLSPPTNYGYTF.

The rearrangement uses TRBV6-1 and TRBJ1-6; TRBD1 matches 7 bases. Trimming cost V 2 bases and J 9 bases; bases outside gene matches: 7. In germline, CDR1 is MNHNS, CDR2 SASEGT. The CDR3 totals 15 residues. DNA for the CDR3: TGTGCCAGCAGTGAAAGCCAGACAGGGAGTTCACCCCTCCACTTT. It codes for CASSESQTGSSPLHF.

The chain employs TRBV19 and TRBJ1-5, with D unresolved. V was clipped by 2 bases and J by 5 bases, with 16 bases between them. Germline V CDR1 and CDR2: LNHDA, SQIVND (reference sequence). The CDR3 covers 16 residues. CDR3 amino acids: CASSIRPASADQPQHF. CDR3 nucleotide sequence: TGTGCCAGTAGTATAAGGCCCGCATCGGCGGATCAGCCCCAGCATTTT.

V gene TRBV19 combines with J gene TRBJ2-1, with TRBD2 as a possible D gene (6 bases). Germline CDR1 LNHDA, CDR2 SQIVND (reference sequence). The CDR3 sequence is 15 residues long. The ends were cut back, 3 bases at V and 9 bases at J, with 18 bases in the middle. The CDR3 nucleotides are TGTGCCAGTAGTATTTCGACTAGTTTTTATGGTGAGCAGTTCTTC. It is translated as CASSISTSFYGEQFF.

V gene TRBV28 combines with J gene TRBJ2-5; 16 positions agree with TRBD2. The CDR3 totals 19 residues. From germline, CDR1 is MDHEN and CDR2 SYDVKM. V lost 6 bases, J lost 6 bases, and 16 bases stayed unmatched. The CDR3 region is CASSRNPGLAGGPVKTQYF. The CDR3 DNA sequence: TGTGCCAGCAGCCGAAACCCGGGACTAGCGGGAGGGCCGGTGAAGACCCAGTACTTC.

The J gene is TRBJ1-3, the V gene TRBV7-9; a weak D match, TRBD1 (5 bases). Trimming pared 5 bases from V and 12 bases from J, leaving 14 bases between. This CDR3 region has 12 residues. Germline lookup yields CDR1 SEHNR and CDR2 FQNEAQ (reference sequence). CDR3 sequence reads: CASSAGHSGIYF. The CDR3 region has the DNA TGTGCCAGCAGCGCCGGACATTCGGGCATATATTTT.

J is TRBJ1-2 and V is TRBV5-1, with 8 bases lining up with TRBD1. The V and J ends lost 0 bases and 4 bases, in that order; junction bases with no gene match: 8. The germline V gene encodes CDR1 SGHRS and CDR2 YFSETQ. This CDR3 spans 16 amino acids. CDR3 in DNA: TGCGCCAGCAGCTTGGGAAGTACAGGGGGATCCTATGGCTACACCTTC. Translation gives CASSLGSTGGSYGYTF.

The chain links TRBV9 to TRBJ2-3; 7 bases are a match to TRBD2. Germline assignment: CDR1 SGDLS and CDR2 YYNGEE. Trimming removed 1 base from V and 5 bases from J; junction bases left unmatched: 19. This CDR3 has 19 residues. The DNA of the CDR3 is TGTGCCAGCAGCGTATACCCTCACCTCGGCGGGAGTGGTGGAGATACGCAGTATTTT. Translated: CASSVYPHLGGSGGDTQYF.

This chain joins TRBV6-6 and TRBJ2-7, with 7 bases matching TRBD1. CDR1 MNHNY and CDR2 SVGAGI come from the germline V gene (reference sequence). V lost 6 bases and J lost 5; bases outside the gene matches: 10. This CDR3 has 14 amino acids. CDR3 nucleotide sequence: TGTGCCAGCAGCCCTAGGGGGCTGAGCGACGAGCAGTACTTC. Its protein is CASSPRGLSDEQYF.

The V gene is TRBV23-1, the J gene TRBJ1-1; D remains ambiguous. TRBV23-1 is designated an ORF whose function remains uncertain. V lost 4 bases and J lost 10, with 10 bases in between. The CDR3 runs to 11 residues. This chain's CDR3 is CASSPPGRAFF. The CDR3 region has the DNA TGCGCCAGCAGTCCCCCGGGTAGAGCTTTCTTT.

The chain is built from TRBV30 and TRBJ1-2; D is ambiguous. CDR1 and CDR2 from the germline V gene are GTSNPN and SVGIG (reference sequence). This CDR3 is 13 amino acids long. Trimming took 5 bases from V and 1 from J, leaving 11 bases between them. The CDR3 nucleotides read TGTGCCTGGCGTCCCGGGATTAACTATGGCTACACCTTC. Translated: CAWRPGINYGYTF.

This chain links TRBV6-4 with TRBJ2-3; 7 bases line up with TRBD2. Germline values: CDR1 MRHNA, CDR2 SNTAGT. The CDR3 has 15 residues. The V segment lost 2 bases and the J segment 1 base; nucleotides outside the gene matches: 3. CDR3 sequence: CASSDGAGGTDTQYF. Here the CDR3 DNA reads TGTGCCAGCAGTGACGGGGCGGGAGGCACAGATACGCAGTATTTT.

The chain is built from TRBV24-1 and TRBJ2-1; 11 bases match TRBD2. There are 16 residues in the CDR3. Germline CDR1 is KGHDR and CDR2 is SFDVKD. The ends lost 2 bases at V and 6 bases at J; junction bases unmatched: 5. In nucleotides, the CDR3 is TGTGCCACCAGTGATTCGGGACTAGCGGCCCTCAATGAGCAGTTCTTC. Translation gives CATSDSGLAALNEQFF.

This clone has more than one count but fewer than ten. This CDR3 reads CASSRPTDPDTQYF. The DNA of the CDR3 is TGTGCCAGCAGTCGGCCGACAGATCCAGATACGCAGTATTTT. The chain couples TRBV6-6 to TRBJ2-3, with a tentative D call TRBD1 (5 bases). Trimming removed 5 bases at V and 4 bases at J, with 13 bases between. The CDR3 has 14 residues. Germline values: CDR1 MNHNY, CDR2 SVGAGI (reference sequence).